What follows are 8 T cell receptor beta chains derived from one specimen sequenced in a study of type 1 regulatory T cells. MiXCR was run by TCRdb on the reads, yielding one entry per CDR3 protein. This table has about 62,000 distinct CDR3 sequences, roughly 60% appearing once. These TCRs' antigens remain unknown. Sequencing was carried out using cultured non-Tr1 T cells, either the whole culture or a sorted T cell fraction (not recorded which). Source of these receptors: a human donor in good health.

The V gene is TRBV7-2, the J gene TRBJ2-2; 7 nucleotides match TRBD2. V shed 1 base and J 4 bases; nucleotides not matched to a gene: 3. Germline CDR1 SGHTA, CDR2 FQGNSA. This CDR3 comprises 15 residues. The CDR3 DNA reads TGTGCCAGCAGCTTAGGTGGGAGGGGCACCGGGGAGCTGTTTTTT. Translation: CASSLGGRGTGELFF.

V usage is TRBV20-1 and J usage is TRBJ2-1; D gene ambiguous. This CDR3 contains 14 residues. The V and J ends lost 3 bases and 0 bases respectively, with 9 bases between them. Germline V lookup: CDR1 DFQATT, CDR2 SNEGSKA (reference sequence). CDR3 sequence reads: CSARGMGSYNEQFF. CDR3 bases: TGCAGTGCTAGGGGGATGGGCTCCTACAATGAGCAGTTCTTC.

This clonotype occurred a few times. This chain joins TRBV6-6 and TRBJ1-2; a possible D gene is TRBD1 (5 bases). The germline V gene has CDR1 MNHNY and CDR2 SVGAGI (reference sequence). The CDR3 runs 16 residues. The ends were cut back, 5 bases at V and 2 bases at J, with 18 bases in the middle. The CDR3 DNA reads TGTGCCAGCAGTCCCAAAAGCCGGGACTTGAACTATGGCTACACCTTC. Translation gives CASSPKSRDLNYGYTF.

This chain uses TRBV5-1 with TRBJ2-5; D assignment may be TRBD1 or TRBD2 (5 bases each). Germline-derived CDR1 and CDR2 are SGHRS and YFSETQ. This CDR3 comprises 14 residues. V lost 4 bases and J 5 bases, leaving 15 bases between the germline ends. The CDR3, as DNA: TGCGCCAGCAGCCCGGGGACGTTAGGGGAGACCCAGTACTTC. Protein: CASSPGTLGETQYF. The variable domain in full, with the rest retrieved from reference TRBV5-1 and TRBJ2-5, is KAGVTQTPRYLIKTRGQQVTLSCSPISGHRSVSWYQQTPGQGLQFLFEYFSETQRNKGNFPGRFSGRQFSNSRSEMNVSTLELGDSALYLCASSPGTLGETQYFGPGTRLLVL.

There are a few counts of this clonotype. The rearrangement uses TRBV9 and TRBJ2-3, with D possibly TRBD2 on 6 matching bases. V gave up 3 bases and J gave up 0 bases, with 14 bases separating them. The CDR3 consists of 16 residues. Germline-derived CDR1 and CDR2 are SGDLS and YYNGEE. The CDR3 coding sequence is TGTGCCAGCAGCGGGTGGGGACTGGGGAGCACAGATACGCAGTATTTT. It translates to CASSGWGLGSTDTQYF.

The CDR3 region is CASSLGKREGHLQETQYF. The CDR3 region has the DNA TGCGCCAGCAGCTTGGGAAAGCGGGAGGGCCACCTACAAGAGACCCAGTACTTC. The chain employs TRBV5-1 and TRBJ2-5, with TRBD2 matching 10 bases. The CDR3 is 18 residues long. The germline gives CDR1 SGHRS, CDR2 YFSETQ. J lost 2 bases, V lost 0 bases, and 10 bases had no gene match. The whole variable domain, filled in from reference TRBV5-1 and TRBJ2-5, reads KAGVTQTPRYLIKTRGQQVTLSCSPISGHRSVSWYQQTPGQGLQFLFEYFSETQRNKGNFPGRFSGRQFSNSRSEMNVSTLELGDSALYLCASSLGKREGHLQETQYFGPGTRLLVL.

The chain combines TRBV7-2 with TRBJ2-3; 11 nucleotides line up with TRBD2. V gave up 5 bases and J gave up 1 base; unmatched junction bases: 5. The CDR3 loop spans 16 amino acids. CDR1 is SGHTA and CDR2 is FQGNSA in the germline V gene. The CDR3 sequence: CASSTIAGGGTDTQYF. The CDR3 coding sequence is TGTGCCAGCAGCACCATAGCGGGAGGGGGCACAGATACGCAGTATTTT.

The gene calls are TRBV11-2 and TRBJ1-4, with D uncertain. Germline V CDR1 and CDR2: SGHAT, FQNNGV. The length of the CDR3 is 17 residues. Trimming took 3 bases from V and 4 from J, leaving 18 bases between them. CDR3 sequence reads: CASSFGWEDLINEKLFF. The CDR3 nucleotides read TGTGCCAGCAGCTTTGGGTGGGAAGACCTGATTAATGAAAAACTGTTTTTT.